These T cell receptor beta chains were read from a single sample in a study of T cell clonotyping in hematopoietic cell transplantation. Here immunoSEQ multiplex PCR was the method, and the copy in TCRdb shows in-frame clones only, minus some. The data show approximately 70,000 clones, with just under 95% seen just once and 1.6% held by the top ten. The source material was peripheral blood mononuclear cells. These receptors were taken from a man aged 50 or older in good health. Some clones in this sample may be carry-over from other donors' samples. The CDR3 runs from the conserved cysteine through the conserved F or W. A D gene is named only where the DNA matches it firmly. Clone size is stated in some rows and not others, as once, few, many or a class when expanded.

CASSMGVAGFSYNEQFF	TGTGCCAGTAGTATGGGCGTAGCGGGATTCTCCTACAATGAGCAGTTCTTC	TRBV19	TRBJ2-1	TRBD2	-
CASSYSRNYGYTF	TGTGCCAGCAGTTACAGCAGGAACTATGGCTACACCTTC	TRBV6-5	TRBJ1-2	-	-
CASSSDRLISYEQYF	TGTGCCAGCAGCTCCGACCGACTTATTTCCTACGAGCAGTACTTC	TRBV7-6	TRBJ2-7	-	once
CASSSLGITEAFF	TGTGCCAGTAGTTCGCTAGGTATTACTGAAGCTTTCTTT	TRBV19	TRBJ1-1	-	-
CAGPDSEAFF	TGCGCCGGACCGGATTCTGAAGCTTTCTTT	TRBV5-1	TRBJ1-1	-	-
CASSLTGGSYEQYF	TGTGCCAGCAGTTTGACAGGGGGGTCCTACGAGCAGTACTTC	TRBV7-3	TRBJ2-7	TRBD1	-
CASSQATGLPSGYTF	TGCGCCAGCAGCCAAGCGACAGGGTTACCTTCCGGCTACACCTTC	TRBV4-1	TRBJ1-2	TRBD1	-
CASSIGTGNQPQHF	TGCGCCAGCAGCATCGGGACGGGGAATCAGCCCCAGCATTTT	TRBV5-1	TRBJ1-5	-	-
CSVEGGVEQYF	TGCAGCGTTGAAGGTGGGGTCGAGCAGTACTTC	TRBV29-1	TRBJ2-7	-	-
CASSYVDYEQYF	TGTGCCAGCAGTTACGTTGACTACGAGCAGTACTTC	TRBV6-6	TRBJ2-7	-	-
CASSPLTGGLNYGYTF	TGTGCCAGCTCACCGCTGACAGGGGGCTTAAACTATGGCTACACCTTC	TRBV18	TRBJ1-2	TRBD1	-
CASSLTQPPYEQYF	TGTGCCAGCAGTTTAACTCAACCCCCCTACGAGCAGTACTTC	TRBV28	TRBJ2-7	-	-
CASSHPTGGEQYF	TGTGCCAGCAGCCATCCGACTGGAGGAGAGCAGTACTTC	TRBV11-3	TRBJ2-7	-	-
CASSSPGTGLYEQYF	TGTGCCAGCAGTTCCCCCGGGACAGGGCTCTACGAGCAGTACTTC	TRBV2	TRBJ2-7	TRBD1	-
CASRNRVRRTEAFF	TGTGCCAGCAGGAACAGGGTTCGGCGCACTGAAGCTTTCTTT	TRBV6-6	TRBJ1-1	-	once
CASSLGQTSNTGELFF	TGCGCCAGCAGCTTGGGCCAGACCTCGAACACCGGGGAGCTGTTTTTT	TRBV5-1	TRBJ2-2	-	-
CASSLNTGELFF	TGTGCCAGCAGCCTGAACACCGGGGAGCTGTTTTTT	TRBV6-5	TRBJ2-2	-	-
CASSINRNYEQYF	TGTGCCAGTAGTATCAATAGGAACTACGAGCAGTACTTC	TRBV19	TRBJ2-7	-	once
CASSVTGGDGYTF	TGTGCCAGCAGCGTGACAGGGGGCGATGGCTACACCTTC	TRBV7-2	TRBJ1-2	TRBD1	-
CASSLAPGQGAANYGYTF	TGCGCCAGCAGCTTGGCCCCGGGACAGGGGGCAGCTAACTATGGCTACACCTTC	TRBV5-1	TRBJ1-2	TRBD1	-
CASSPRPEAGGNTGELFF	TGTGCCAGCAGCCCTCGCCCGGAGGCAGGGGGGAACACCGGGGAGCTGTTTTTT	TRBV9	TRBJ2-2	TRBD1	-
CAISESPGPNYEQYF	TGTGCCATCAGTGAGTCTCCGGGGCCTAACTACGAGCAGTACTTC	TRBV10-3	TRBJ2-7	-	-
CASSQEREALYEQYF	TGCGCCAGCAGCCAGGAGCGGGAGGCCCTTTACGAGCAGTACTTC	TRBV4-1	TRBJ2-7	TRBD2	once
CASSLPISGGAWNTEAFF	TGTGCCAGCAGCTTACCCATATCAGGGGGGGCCTGGAACACTGAAGCTTTCTTT	TRBV7-6	TRBJ1-1	TRBD1	-
CASSPGSRLANYEQYF	TGCGCCAGCAGCCCAGGCAGCCGACTAGCGAACTACGAGCAGTACTTC	TRBV4-1	TRBJ2-7	TRBD2	-
CASSWDSSYNEQFF	TGTGCCAGCAGCTGGGACAGCTCCTACAATGAGCAGTTCTTC	TRBV7-2	TRBJ2-1	TRBD1	-
CASSLQASTDTQYF	TGTGCCAGCAGCTTACAGGCGAGCACAGATACGCAGTATTTT	TRBV7-8	TRBJ2-3	-	-
CASSPGTSGFQETQYF	TGTGCCAGCAGCCCCGGGACTAGCGGATTCCAAGAGACCCAGTACTTC	TRBV7-8	TRBJ2-5	TRBD2	-
CAWLFFRNARGGELFF	TGTGCCTGGCTATTTTTTCGAAATGCCCGGGGCGGGGAGCTGTTTTTT	TRBV30	TRBJ2-2	-	-
CASSQDHRDGYNQPQHF	TGCGCCAGCAGCCAAGATCACCGGGATGGGTATAATCAGCCCCAGCATTTT	TRBV4-1	TRBJ1-5	-	-